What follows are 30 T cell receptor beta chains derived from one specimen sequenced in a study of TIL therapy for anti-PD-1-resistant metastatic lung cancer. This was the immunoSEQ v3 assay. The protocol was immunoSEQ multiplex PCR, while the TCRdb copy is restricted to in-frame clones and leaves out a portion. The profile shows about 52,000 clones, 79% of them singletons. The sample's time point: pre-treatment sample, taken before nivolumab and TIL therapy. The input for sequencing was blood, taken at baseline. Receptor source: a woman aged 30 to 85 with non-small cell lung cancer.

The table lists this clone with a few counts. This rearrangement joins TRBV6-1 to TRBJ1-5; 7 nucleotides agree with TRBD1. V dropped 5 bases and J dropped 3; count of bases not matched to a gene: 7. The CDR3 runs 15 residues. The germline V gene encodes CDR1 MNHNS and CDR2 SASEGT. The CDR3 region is CASSPWDSYNQPQHF. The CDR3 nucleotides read TGTGCCAGCAGTCCATGGGACAGCTACAATCAGCCCCAGCATTTT.

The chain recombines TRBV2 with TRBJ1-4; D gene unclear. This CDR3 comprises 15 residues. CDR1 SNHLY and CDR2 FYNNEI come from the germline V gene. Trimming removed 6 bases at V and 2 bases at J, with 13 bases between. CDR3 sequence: CASRMDSGTNEKLFF. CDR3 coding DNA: TGTGCCAGCAGGATGGACTCGGGTACTAATGAAAAACTGTTTTTT.

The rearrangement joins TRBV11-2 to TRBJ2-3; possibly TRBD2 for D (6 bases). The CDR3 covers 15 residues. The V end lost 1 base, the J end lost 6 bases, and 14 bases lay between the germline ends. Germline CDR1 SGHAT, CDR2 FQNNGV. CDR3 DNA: TGTGCCAGCAGCTTAGGAGGCAGGGAGGCTGATACGCAGTATTTT. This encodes CASSLGGREADTQYF.

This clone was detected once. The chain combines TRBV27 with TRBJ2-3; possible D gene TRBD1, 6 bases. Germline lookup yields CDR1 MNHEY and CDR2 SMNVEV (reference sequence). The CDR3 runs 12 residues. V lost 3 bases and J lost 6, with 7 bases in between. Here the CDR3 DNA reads TGTGCCAGCAGTTTTAGGGGGGATACGCAGTATTTT. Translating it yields CASSFRGDTQYF.

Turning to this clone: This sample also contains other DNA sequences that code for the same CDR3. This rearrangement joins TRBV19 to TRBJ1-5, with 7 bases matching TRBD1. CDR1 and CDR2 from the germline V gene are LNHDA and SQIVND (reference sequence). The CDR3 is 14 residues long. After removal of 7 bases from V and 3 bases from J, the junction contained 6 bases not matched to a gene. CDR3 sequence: CASNNRGVNQPQHF. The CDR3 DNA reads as TGTGCCAGTAACAACAGGGGCGTCAATCAGCCCCAGCATTTT. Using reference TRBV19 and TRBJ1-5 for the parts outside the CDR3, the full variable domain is DGGITQSPKYLFRKEGQNVTLSCEQNLNHDAMYWYRQDPGQGLRLIYYSQIVNDFQKGDIAEGYSVSREKKESFPLTVTSAQKNPTAFYLCASNNRGVNQPQHFGDGTRLSIL.

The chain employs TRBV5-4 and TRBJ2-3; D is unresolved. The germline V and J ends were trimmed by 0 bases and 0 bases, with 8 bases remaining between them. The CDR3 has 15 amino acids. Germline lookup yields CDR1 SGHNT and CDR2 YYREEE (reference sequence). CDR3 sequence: CASSLEIVSTDTQYF. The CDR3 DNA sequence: TGTGCCAGCAGCTTGGAAATAGTAAGCACAGATACGCAGTATTTT.

The CDR3 sequence: CASSLGVQSYNEQFF. The CDR3 nucleotides read TGTGCCAGCAGCCTAGGGGTACAGTCCTACAATGAGCAGTTCTTC. The V gene is TRBV7-2, the J gene TRBJ2-1, with D possibly matching TRBD1 (5 bases). V was trimmed by 5 bases and J by 1 base, leaving 12 bases between them. This CDR3 has 15 amino acids. Germline lookup yields CDR1 SGHTA and CDR2 FQGNSA. The complete variable domain, with remaining parts taken from reference TRBV7-2 and TRBJ2-1, reads GAGVSQSPSNKVTEKGKDVELRCDPISGHTALYWYRQSLGQGLEFLIYFQGNSAPDKSGLPSDRFSAERTGGSVSTLTIQRTQQEDSAVYLCASSLGVQSYNEQFFGPGTRLTVL.

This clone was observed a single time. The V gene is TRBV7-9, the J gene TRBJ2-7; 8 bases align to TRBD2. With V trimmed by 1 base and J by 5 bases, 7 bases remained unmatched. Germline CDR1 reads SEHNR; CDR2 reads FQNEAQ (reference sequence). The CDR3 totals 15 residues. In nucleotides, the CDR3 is TGTGCCAGCAGCTTAGTACTAGCGGCTAAGGACGAGCAGTACTTC. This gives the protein CASSLVLAAKDEQYF.

CDR3 DNA sequence: TGCGCCAGCAGCTTGGAGGGTTCGAACACCGGGGAGCTGTTTTTT. This sequence encodes CASSLEGSNTGELFF. J is TRBJ2-2 and V is TRBV5-1; D is undetermined. Germline CDR1 SGHRS, CDR2 YFSETQ. The germline V and J ends were trimmed by 0 bases and 0 bases, with 6 bases remaining between them. The CDR3 runs to 15 residues.

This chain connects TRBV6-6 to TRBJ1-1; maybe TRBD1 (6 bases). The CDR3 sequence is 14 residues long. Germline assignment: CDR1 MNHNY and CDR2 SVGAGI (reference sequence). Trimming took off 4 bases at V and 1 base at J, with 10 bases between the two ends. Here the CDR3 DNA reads TGTGCCAGCAGTTCCCCGGACAGGAACACTGAAGCTTTCTTT. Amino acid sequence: CASSSPDRNTEAFF.

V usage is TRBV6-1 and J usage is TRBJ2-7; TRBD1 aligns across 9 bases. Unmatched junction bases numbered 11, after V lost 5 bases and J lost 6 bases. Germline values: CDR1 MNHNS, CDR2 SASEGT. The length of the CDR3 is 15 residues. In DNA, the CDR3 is TGTGCCAGCAGTTTTGAAGTGGGACAGGGAGGCGAGCAGTACTTC. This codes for CASSFEVGQGGEQYF.

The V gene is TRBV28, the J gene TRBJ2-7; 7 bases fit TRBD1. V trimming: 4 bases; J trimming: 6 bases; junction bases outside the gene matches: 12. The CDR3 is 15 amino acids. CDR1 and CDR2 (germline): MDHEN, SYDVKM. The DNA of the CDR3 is TGTGCCAGCAGTTCAACCGACAGGGTCCCCCCCGAGCAGTACTTC. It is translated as CASSSTDRVPPEQYF.

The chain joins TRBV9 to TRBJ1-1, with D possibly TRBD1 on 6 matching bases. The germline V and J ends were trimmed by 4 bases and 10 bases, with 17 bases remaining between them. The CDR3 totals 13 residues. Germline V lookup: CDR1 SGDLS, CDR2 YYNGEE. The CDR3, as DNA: TGTGCCAGCAGCCCCTCTACAGGGCGGACAGCTTTCTTT. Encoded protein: CASSPSTGRTAFF.

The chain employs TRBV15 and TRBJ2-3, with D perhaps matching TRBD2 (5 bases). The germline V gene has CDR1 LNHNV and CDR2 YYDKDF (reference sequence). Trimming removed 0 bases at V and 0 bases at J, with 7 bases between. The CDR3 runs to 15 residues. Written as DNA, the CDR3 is TGTGCCACCAGCAGAGATGGACTGAGCACAGATACGCAGTATTTT. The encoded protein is CATSRDGLSTDTQYF.

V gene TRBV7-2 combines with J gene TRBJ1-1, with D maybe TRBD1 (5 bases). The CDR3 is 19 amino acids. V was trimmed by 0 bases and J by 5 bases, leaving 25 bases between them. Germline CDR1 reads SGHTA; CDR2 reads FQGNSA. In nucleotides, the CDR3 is TGTGCCAGCAGCTTAGCGTTCGGGGGTTCGCGAGCGCCCTATACTGAAGCTTTCTTT. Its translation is CASSLAFGGSRAPYTEAFF.

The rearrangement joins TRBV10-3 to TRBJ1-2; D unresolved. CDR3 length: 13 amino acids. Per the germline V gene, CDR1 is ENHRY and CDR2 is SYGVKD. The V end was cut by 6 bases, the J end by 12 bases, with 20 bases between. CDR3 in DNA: TGTGCCATCAGGCAGGACCCTTCCTCTGAGGACACCTTC. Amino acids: CAIRQDPSSEDTF.

The CDR3: CASSPDGTSGGETQYF. CDR3 coding DNA: TGTGCCAGCAGTCCCGACGGGACTAGCGGGGGAGAGACCCAGTACTTC. This chain links TRBV2 with TRBJ2-5, with 14 nucleotides matching TRBD2. The CDR3 runs 16 residues. The V segment lost 5 bases and the J segment 4 bases; nucleotides outside the gene matches: 6. Germline CDR1 is SNHLY and CDR2 is FYNNEI. The entire variable domain, with the rest obtained from reference TRBV2 and TRBJ2-5, is as follows: EPEVTQTPSHQVTQMGQEVILRCVPISNHLYFYWYRQILGQKVEFLVSFYNNEISEKSEIFDDQFSVERPDGSNFTLKIRSTKLEDSAMYFCASSPDGTSGGETQYFGPGTRLLVL.

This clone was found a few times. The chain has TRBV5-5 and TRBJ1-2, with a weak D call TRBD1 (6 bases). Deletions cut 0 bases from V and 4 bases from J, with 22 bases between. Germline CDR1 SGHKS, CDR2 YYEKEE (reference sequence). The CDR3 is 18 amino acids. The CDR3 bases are TGTGCCAGCAGCTTGGGTAGGACAGAGGACCTCAAGTTCTATGGCTACACCTTC. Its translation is CASSLGRTEDLKFYGYTF. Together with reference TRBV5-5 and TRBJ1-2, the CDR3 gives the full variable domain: DAGVTQSPTHLIKTRGQQVTLRCSPISGHKSVSWYQQVLGQGPQFIFQYYEKEERGRGNFPDRFSARQFPNYSSELNVNALLLGDSALYLCASSLGRTEDLKFYGYTFGSGTRLTVV.

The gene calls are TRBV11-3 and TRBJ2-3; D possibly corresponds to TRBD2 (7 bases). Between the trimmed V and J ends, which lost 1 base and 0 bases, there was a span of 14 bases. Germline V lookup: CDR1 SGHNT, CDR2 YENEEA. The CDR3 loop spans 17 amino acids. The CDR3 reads CASSLGLGGLSTDTQYF. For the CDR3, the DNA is TGTGCCAGCAGCTTAGGTCTGGGGGGGCTCAGCACAGATACGCAGTATTTT.

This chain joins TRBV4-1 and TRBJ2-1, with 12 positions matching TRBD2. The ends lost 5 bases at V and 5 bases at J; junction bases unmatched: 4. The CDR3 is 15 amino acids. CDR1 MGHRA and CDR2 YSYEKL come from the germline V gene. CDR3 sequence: CASSGRLAGDNEQFF. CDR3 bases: TGCGCCAGCAGCGGACGACTAGCGGGGGACAATGAGCAGTTCTTC.

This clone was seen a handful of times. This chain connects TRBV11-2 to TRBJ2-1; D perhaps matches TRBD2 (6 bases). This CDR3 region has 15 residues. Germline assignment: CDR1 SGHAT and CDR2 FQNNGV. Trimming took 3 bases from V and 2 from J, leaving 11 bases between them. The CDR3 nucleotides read TGTGCCAGCAGCTTGGCGGGGCGCACCTACAATGAGCAGTTCTTC. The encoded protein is CASSLAGRTYNEQFF.

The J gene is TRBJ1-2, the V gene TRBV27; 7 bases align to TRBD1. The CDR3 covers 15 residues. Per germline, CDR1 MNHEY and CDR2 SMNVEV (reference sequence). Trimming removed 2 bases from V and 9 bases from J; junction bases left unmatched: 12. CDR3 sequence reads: CASSLRTGAIVSYTF. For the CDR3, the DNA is TGTGCCAGCAGTTTACGGACAGGCGCGATTGTGAGCTACACCTTC.

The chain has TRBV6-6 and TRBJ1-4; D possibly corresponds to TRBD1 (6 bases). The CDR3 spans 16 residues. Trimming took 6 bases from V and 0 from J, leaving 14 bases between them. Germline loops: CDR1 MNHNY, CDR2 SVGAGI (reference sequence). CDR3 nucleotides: TGTGCCAGCAGACACGGACGGGACACAACTAATGAAAAACTGTTTTTT. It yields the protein CASRHGRDTTNEKLFF.

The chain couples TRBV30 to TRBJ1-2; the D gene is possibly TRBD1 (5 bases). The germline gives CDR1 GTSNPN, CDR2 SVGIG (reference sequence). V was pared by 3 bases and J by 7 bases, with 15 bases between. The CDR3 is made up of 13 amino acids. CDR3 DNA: TGTGCCTGGAGGGGTGGAGGGGTTGGTGGCTACACCTTC. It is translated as CAWRGGGVGGYTF.

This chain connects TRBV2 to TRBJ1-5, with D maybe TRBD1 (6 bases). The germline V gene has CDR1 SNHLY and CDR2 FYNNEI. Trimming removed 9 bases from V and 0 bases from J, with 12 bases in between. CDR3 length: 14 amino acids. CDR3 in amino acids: CASRQDHSNQPQHF. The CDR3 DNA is TGTGCCAGTCGACAGGATCATAGCAATCAGCCCCAGCATTTT.

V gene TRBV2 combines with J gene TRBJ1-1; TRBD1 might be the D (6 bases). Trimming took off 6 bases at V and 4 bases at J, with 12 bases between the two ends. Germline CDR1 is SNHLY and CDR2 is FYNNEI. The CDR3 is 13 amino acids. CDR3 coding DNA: TGTGCCAGCAGCCCGGTAGGGGGCACTGAAGCTTTCTTT. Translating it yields CASSPVGGTEAFF.

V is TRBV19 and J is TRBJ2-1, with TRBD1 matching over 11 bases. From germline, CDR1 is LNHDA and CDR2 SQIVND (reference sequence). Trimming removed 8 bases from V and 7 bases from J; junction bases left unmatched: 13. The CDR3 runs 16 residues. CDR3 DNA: TGTGCCAGTCCCCCCCCCGGACAGGGGGCTCGGAATGAGCAGTTCTTC. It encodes CASPPPGQGARNEQFF.

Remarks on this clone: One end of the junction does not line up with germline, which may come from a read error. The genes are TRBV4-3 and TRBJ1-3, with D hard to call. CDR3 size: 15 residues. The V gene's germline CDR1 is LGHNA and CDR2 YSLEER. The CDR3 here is CASSQEVFLNSASSF. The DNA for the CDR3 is TGCGCCAGCAGCCAAGAAGTTTTCTTGAATTCGGCCAGCAGCTTT.

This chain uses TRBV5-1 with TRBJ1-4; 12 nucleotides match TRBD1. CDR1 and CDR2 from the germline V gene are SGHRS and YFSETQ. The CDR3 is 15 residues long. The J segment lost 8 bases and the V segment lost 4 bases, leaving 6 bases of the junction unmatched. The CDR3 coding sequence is TGCGCCAGCAGCACGGGACAGGGGGCATCAGAAAAACTGTTTTTT. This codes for CASSTGQGASEKLFF.

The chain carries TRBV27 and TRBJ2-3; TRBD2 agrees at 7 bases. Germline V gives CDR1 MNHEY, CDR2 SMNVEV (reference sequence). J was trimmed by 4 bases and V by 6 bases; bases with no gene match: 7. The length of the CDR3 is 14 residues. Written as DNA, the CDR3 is TGTGCCAGCAGCCCTATCGGGGGGTCAGATACGCAGTATTTT. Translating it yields CASSPIGGSDTQYF.